The clone carrying this T cell receptor beta chain occurred many times. This sample was included in a study of patients and donors after allogeneic stem cell transplantation. Per germline, CDR1 MNHEY and CDR2 SMNVEV (reference sequence). The CDR3 spans 12 residues. The V and J ends lost 6 bases and 2 bases respectively, with 4 bases between them. MiXCR, applied by TCRdb to the RT-PCR reads, yields one record per CDR3 protein. Of approximately 90,000 distinct CDR3 sequences in the sample, less than 5% were seen once. The sequencing sample was made of blood, either unsorted or a sorted T cell fraction (not recorded which). The receptor's source is a human donor who was either an allogeneic HSCT recipient or a stem cell or donor lymphocyte infusion donor (not recorded which). It is not recorded whose cells these are; they may come from a transplant donor. This chain connects TRBV27 to TRBJ2-2; unclear D gene. The CDR3 here is CASSYNTGELFF. The CDR3 DNA follows: TGTGCCAGCAGCTATAACACCGGGGAGCTGTTTTTT.